The clone carrying this T cell receptor (beta chain) was counted a few times. What it binds is not known. The CDR3 consists of 15 residues. CDR1 is LNHDA, CDR2 SQIVND, per germline (reference sequence). With V trimmed by 4 bases and J by 6 bases, 11 bases remained unmatched. The PCR ran on 60 Vbeta and 13 Jbeta primers. TCRdb keeps only in-frame clones here, not all; method: immunoSEQ multiplex PCR. The sample yields about 130,000 clones, 77% seen once. The data originate from a study of cytomegalovirus exposure and HLA in healthy donors. Overall study results and limits: It was reported that TCR beta sequences correctly inferred the HLA-A and HLA-B alleles for most subjects. Some 150 TCR beta chains were listed as cytomegalovirus-associated.

Sequencing was performed on PBMCs. The chain links TRBV19 to TRBJ1-1, with TRBD1 identical over 7 bases. The receptor comes from an older woman in good health and CMV-seronegative. The CDR3 DNA reads as TGTGCCAGTAGTAAGGAGGGGGCTGGTTTCCCTGAAGCTTTCTTT. Translated: CASSKEGAGFPEAFF.